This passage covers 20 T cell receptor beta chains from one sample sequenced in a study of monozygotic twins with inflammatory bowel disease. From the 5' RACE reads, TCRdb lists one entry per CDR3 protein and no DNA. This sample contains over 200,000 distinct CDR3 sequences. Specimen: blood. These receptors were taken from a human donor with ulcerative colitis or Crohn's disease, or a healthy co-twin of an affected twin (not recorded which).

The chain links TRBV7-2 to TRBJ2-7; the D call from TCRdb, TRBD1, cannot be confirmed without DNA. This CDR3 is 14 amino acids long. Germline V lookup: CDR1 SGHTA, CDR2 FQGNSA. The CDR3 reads CASSLDGGFYEQYF.

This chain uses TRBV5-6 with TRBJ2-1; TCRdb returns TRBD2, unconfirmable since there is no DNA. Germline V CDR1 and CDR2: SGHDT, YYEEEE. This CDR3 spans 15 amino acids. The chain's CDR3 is CASSPPAGVYNEQFF.

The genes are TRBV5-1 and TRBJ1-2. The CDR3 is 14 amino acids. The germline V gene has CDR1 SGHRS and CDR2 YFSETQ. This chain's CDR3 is CASSLAGGDYGYTF.

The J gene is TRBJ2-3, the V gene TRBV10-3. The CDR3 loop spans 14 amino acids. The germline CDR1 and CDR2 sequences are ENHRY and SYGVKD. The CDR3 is CAISLRHSTDTQYF.

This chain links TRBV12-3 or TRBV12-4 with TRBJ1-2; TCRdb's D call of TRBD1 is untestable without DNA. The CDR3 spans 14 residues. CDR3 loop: CASSFVTARGGYTF.

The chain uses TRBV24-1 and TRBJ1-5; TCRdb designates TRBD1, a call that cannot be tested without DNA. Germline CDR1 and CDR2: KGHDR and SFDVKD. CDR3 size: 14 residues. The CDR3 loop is CATGRQAGNQPQHF.

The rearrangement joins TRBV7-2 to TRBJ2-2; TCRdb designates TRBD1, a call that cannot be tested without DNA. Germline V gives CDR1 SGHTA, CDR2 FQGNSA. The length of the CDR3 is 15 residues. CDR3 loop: CASSFPRVVSGELFF. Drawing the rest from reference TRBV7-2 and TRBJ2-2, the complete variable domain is GAGVSQSPSNKVTEKGKDVELRCDPISGHTALYWYRQSLGQGLEFLIYFQGNSAPDKSGLPSDRFSAERTGGSVSTLTIQRTQQEDSAVYLCASSFPRVVSGELFFGEGSRLTVL.

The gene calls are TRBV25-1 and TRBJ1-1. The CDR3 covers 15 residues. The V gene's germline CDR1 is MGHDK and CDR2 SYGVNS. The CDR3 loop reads CASSEDGRMNTEAFF.

The CDR3 region is CASSLEGRGDSPLHF. The chain joins TRBV5-1 to TRBJ1-6; the D call of TRBD1 rests on TCRdb alone, since no DNA is present to check it. Germline-derived CDR1 and CDR2 are SGHRS and YFSETQ. The CDR3 is 15 amino acids.

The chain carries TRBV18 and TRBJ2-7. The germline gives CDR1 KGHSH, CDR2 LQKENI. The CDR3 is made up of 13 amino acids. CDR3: CASSPPALYEQYF.

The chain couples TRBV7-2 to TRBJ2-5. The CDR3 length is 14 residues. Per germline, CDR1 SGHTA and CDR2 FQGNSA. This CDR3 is CASSLAGWEETQYF. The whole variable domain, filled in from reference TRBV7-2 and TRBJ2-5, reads GAGVSQSPSNKVTEKGKDVELRCDPISGHTALYWYRQSLGQGLEFLIYFQGNSAPDKSGLPSDRFSAERTGGSVSTLTIQRTQQEDSAVYLCASSLAGWEETQYFGPGTRLLVL.

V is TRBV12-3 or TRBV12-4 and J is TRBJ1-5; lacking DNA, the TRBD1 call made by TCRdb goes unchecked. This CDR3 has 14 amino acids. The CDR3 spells CASSFGGSSQPQHF.

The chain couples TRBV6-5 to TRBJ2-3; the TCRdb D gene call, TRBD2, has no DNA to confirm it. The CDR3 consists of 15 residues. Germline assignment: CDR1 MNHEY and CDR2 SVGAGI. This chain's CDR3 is CASSYFGGAGDTQYF.

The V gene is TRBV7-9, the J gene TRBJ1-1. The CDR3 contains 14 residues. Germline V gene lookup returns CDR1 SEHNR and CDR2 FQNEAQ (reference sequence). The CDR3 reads CASSSGGAGLEAFF.

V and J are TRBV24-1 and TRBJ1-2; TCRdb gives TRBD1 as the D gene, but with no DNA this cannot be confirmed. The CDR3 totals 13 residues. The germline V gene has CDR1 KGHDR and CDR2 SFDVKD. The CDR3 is CATSDGGSDGYTF.

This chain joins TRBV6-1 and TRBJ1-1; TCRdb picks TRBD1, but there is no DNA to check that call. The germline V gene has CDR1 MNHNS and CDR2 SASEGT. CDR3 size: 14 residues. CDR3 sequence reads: CASISVWGGTEAFF.

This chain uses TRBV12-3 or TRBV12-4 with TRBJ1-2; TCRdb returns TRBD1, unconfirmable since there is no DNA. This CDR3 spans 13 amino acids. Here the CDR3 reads CASSHGTGGGYTF.

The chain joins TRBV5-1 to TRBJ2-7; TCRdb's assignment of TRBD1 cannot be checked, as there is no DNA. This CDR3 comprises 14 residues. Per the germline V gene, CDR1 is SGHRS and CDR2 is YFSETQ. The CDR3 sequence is CASSLEVGQYEQYF. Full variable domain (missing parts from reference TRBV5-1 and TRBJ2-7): KAGVTQTPRYLIKTRGQQVTLSCSPISGHRSVSWYQQTPGQGLQFLFEYFSETQRNKGNFPGRFSGRQFSNSRSEMNVSTLELGDSALYLCASSLEVGQYEQYFGPGTRLTVT.

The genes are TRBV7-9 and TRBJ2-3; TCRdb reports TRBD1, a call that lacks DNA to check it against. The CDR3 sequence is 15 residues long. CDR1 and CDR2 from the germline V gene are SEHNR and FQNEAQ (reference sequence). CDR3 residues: CASSFNGAGEDTQYF.

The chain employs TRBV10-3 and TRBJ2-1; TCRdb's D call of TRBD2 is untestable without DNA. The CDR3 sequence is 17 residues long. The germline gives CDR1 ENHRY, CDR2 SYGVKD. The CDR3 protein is CAINNKGRRHTYNEQFF.